Listed below are T cell receptor beta chains from one sample, sequenced in a study of neurological immune-mediated disorders. TCRdb analysed the 5' RACE reads with MiXCR anew, one entry per CDR3 protein. This table has around 69,000 distinct CDR3 sequences, 4.5% to 5.5% appearing once. The specimen sequenced was PBMCs. These receptor sequences come from a man aged 25-40 years with multiple sclerosis. Both conserved end residues are part of each CDR3. A D gene is named only where the DNA matches it firmly. Clone size is shown for a subset of rows, as once, few, many or a class of expanded clone.

j_call	v_call	clone_size	d_call	cdr3_nt	cdr3_aa
TRBJ1-2	TRBV6-1	many	TRBD1	TGTGCCAGCACCGGGGACAGGGGACATGGCTACACCTTC	CASTGDRGHGYTF
TRBJ1-5	TRBV4-1	few	TRBD1	TGCGCCAGCAGCAACACAGGGGGGGACAGCAATCAGCCCCAGCATTTT	CASSNTGGDSNQPQHF
TRBJ1-1	TRBV5-6	few	NA	TGTGCCAGCAGCTTTCGTGGGGCAGAGAACACTGAAGCTTTCTTT	CASSFRGAENTEAFF
TRBJ1-1	TRBV7-8	NA	NA	TGTGCCAGCAGAATGATAGTAGTAGCTTTCTTT	CASRMIVVAFF
TRBJ1-2	TRBV11-2	NA	NA	TGTGCCAGCAGCGCCCGTGCGGCGTTCCGGGGCGGCTACACCTTC	CASSARAAFRGGYTF
TRBJ2-2	TRBV7-2	NA	NA	TGTGCCAGCAGCTTCCTAGCGATCGGGGAGCTGTTTTTT	CASSFLAIGELFF
TRBJ2-7	TRBV10-3	many	NA	TGTGCCATCAGTGAAACAGAGAGCTCCTACGAGCAGTACTTC	CAISETESSYEQYF
TRBJ1-1	TRBV9	many	NA	TGTGCCAGCAGCGTGGGGGGAAGAACTGAAGCTTTCTTT	CASSVGGRTEAFF
TRBJ1-6	TRBV5-8	many	NA	TGTGCCAGCAGCTTGTCGACCCTCAACTTT	CASSLSTLNF
TRBJ2-2	TRBV5-6	many	NA	TGTGCCAGCAGAGCGATCGGGTTTGGCACCGGGGAGCTGTTTTTT	CASRAIGFGTGELFF
TRBJ2-1	TRBV5-1	many	NA	TGCGCCAGCAGCTCGGGAGGGACAGGGTACAATGAGCAGTTCTTC	CASSSGGTGYNEQFF
TRBJ1-5	TRBV7-8	NA	NA	TGTGCCAGCAGCTTAGAAACAGGCCTGGTCAATCAGCCCCAGAATTTT	CASSLETGLVNQPQNF
TRBJ1-2	TRBV11-2	few	NA	TGTGCCAGCAGCTCCATTATGGGCAGGGAGGGCGGCTACACCTTC	CASSSIMGREGGYTF
TRBJ1-5	TRBV24-1	few	NA	TGTGCCACCAGTGGGGGGGACTTACAACCCCAGAATTTT	CATSGGDLQPQNF
TRBJ1-1	TRBV3-1	NA	NA	TGTGCCAGCAGCCAGACGTATCTGGAGACTGAAGCTTTCTTT	CASSQTYLETEAFF
TRBJ1-2	TRBV11-2	few	NA	TGTGCCAGCAGCGAAGGGGACGGTTTTTATGGCTACACCTTC	CASSEGDGFYGYTF
TRBJ2-5	TRBV4-2	few	NA	TGTGCCAGCAGCCAAGTATCAACCCGGGGCAGACCTCAAGAGACCCAGTACTTC	CASSQVSTRGRPQETQYF
TRBJ1-1	TRBV2	few	NA	TGTGCCATATCAGGGACAAGGAACACTGAAGCTTTCTTT	CAISGTRNTEAFF
TRBJ1-4	TRBV20-1	few	NA	TGCAGTGCTTCTTACAGGGTCGACGAAAAACTGTTTTTT	CSASYRVDEKLFF
TRBJ1-6	TRBV6-6	many	NA	TGTGCCAGCAGTTACCGGGACAATTCACCCCTCCACTTT	CASSYRDNSPLHF
TRBJ2-7	TRBV5-6	few	NA	TGTGCCAGCAGCTTGGCGGGGGTCTACGAGCAGTACTTC	CASSLAGVYEQYF
TRBJ2-3	TRBV29-1	NA	NA	TGCAGCGTTGAAGGGGCCAGGGTCACAGATACGCAGTATTTT	CSVEGARVTDTQYF
TRBJ1-1	TRBV7-8	few	NA	TGTGCCAGCAGCGCCTTGATGGGCTTTAACACTGAAGCTTTCTTT	CASSALMGFNTEAFF
TRBJ1-6	TRBV10-3	many	NA	TGTGCCATCAGTTCAACAGGGTCGGATTCACCCCTCCACTTT	CAISSTGSDSPLHF
TRBJ2-1	TRBV4-2	many	NA	TGTGCCAGCAGCCAATTAGAACGAGCTTACTCCTACAATGAGCAGTTCTTC	CASSQLERAYSYNEQFF
TRBJ2-1	TRBV20-1	NA	NA	TGCAGTGCTAGAAGGCTTTACAATGAGCAGTTCTTC	CSARRLYNEQFF
TRBJ1-5	TRBV28	many	TRBD1	TGTGCCAGCAGTTTAGGGGACAGTTATAGCAATCAGCCCCAGCATTTT	CASSLGDSYSNQPQHF
TRBJ2-1	TRBV7-9	many	NA	TGTGCCAGCAGCTCCCAAGTGAGGATCAATGAGCAGTTCTTC	CASSSQVRINEQFF
TRBJ1-2	TRBV5-4	NA	NA	TGTGCCAGCAGCTTGGTAGGGTCTCCCTATGGCTACACCTTC	CASSLVGSPYGYTF
TRBJ1-2	TRBV25-1	few	NA	TGTGCCAGCAGTGGACAAGGGACGTATGGCTACACCTTC	CASSGQGTYGYTF
TRBJ1-1	TRBV6-6	few	NA	TGTGCCAGCAGCCCCCTACAGACCATGAACACTGAAGCTTTCTTT	CASSPLQTMNTEAFF
TRBJ2-7	TRBV6-5	many	NA	TGTGCCAGCGGGGTACCTCCCTACGAGCAGTACTTC	CASGVPPYEQYF
TRBJ1-1	TRBV6-5	few	NA	TGTGCCAGCAGTATAAAGGTGAACACTGAAGCTTTCTTT	CASSIKVNTEAFF
TRBJ1-5	TRBV27	many	NA	TGTGCCAGCAGCGCGAGCGGAGGCTACAGACAGCCCCAGCATTTT	CASSASGGYRQPQHF
TRBJ2-3	TRBV5-1	many	TRBD1	TGCGCCAGCAGCCATGGTACAGGGGCAGATACGCAGTATTTT	CASSHGTGADTQYF